The rows below give T cell receptor beta chains drawn from one sample of a study of spatial heterogeneity in lung cancer. TCRdb redid the calling of the 5' RACE reads with MiXCR, one entry per CDR3 protein. Among 9,900 or so distinct CDR3 sequences listed, roughly 8% were seen once. The specimen was lung tumor tissue, collected at surgery. The receptors come from a male donor with early-stage non-small cell lung cancer. Both conserved end residues are part of each CDR3. A D gene is named only where the DNA matches it firmly. Only part of the rows carry a size: once, few, many, or a class if the clone is expanded.

J gene	V gene	clone size	D gene	CDR3 length	CDR3 protein	CDR3 DNA
TRBJ1-2	TRBV3-1	medium-sized	.	14	CASSQAAGLYGYTF	TGTGCCAGCAGCCAAGCGGCGGGTCTCTATGGCTACACCTTC
TRBJ2-1	TRBV11-2	many	TRBD1	14	CASIADRGYNEQFF	TGTGCCAGCATAGCGGACAGGGGCTACAATGAGCAGTTCTTC
TRBJ2-3	TRBV10-3	many	TRBD2	15	CAISVGGGGADTQYF	TGTGCCATCAGTGTCGGCGGGGGGGGAGCAGATACGCAGTATTTT
TRBJ2-7	TRBV3-1	few	.	16	CASSQSAGTISYEQYF	TGTGCCAGCAGCCAATCAGCCGGGACCATTTCCTACGAGCAGTACTTC
TRBJ2-5	TRBV28	large	.	10	CASGRETQYF	TGTGCCAGCGGGCGAGAGACCCAGTACTTC
TRBJ1-6	TRBV6-6	many	.	15	CASSYSWDGNSPLHF	TGTGCCAGCAGTTACTCGTGGGACGGAAATTCACCCCTCCACTTT
TRBJ2-2	TRBV2	many	TRBD1	14	CASSWDRNTGELFF	TGTGCCAGCAGCTGGGACAGGAACACCGGGGAGCTGTTTTTT
TRBJ2-1	TRBV27	medium-sized	.	15	CASSLEQGYYNEQFF	TGTGCCAGCAGTTTAGAGCAGGGATACTACAATGAGCAGTTCTTC
TRBJ2-7	TRBV9	many	TRBD1	15	CASSATPGQAYEQYF	TGTGCCAGCAGCGCTACCCCGGGACAGGCCTACGAGCAGTACTTC
TRBJ2-2	TRBV19	many	TRBD2	16	CASTPGTSGSTGELFF	TGTGCCAGTACCCCAGGGACTAGCGGGAGCACCGGGGAGCTGTTTTTT
TRBJ1-1	TRBV10-2	few	.	14	CASSDSRGVIEAFF	TGCGCCAGCAGTGACTCGAGGGGGGTAATCGAAGCTTTCTTT
TRBJ2-7	TRBV29-1	many	.	13	CSVEPRDSYEQYF	TGCAGCGTTGAGCCTCGGGACTCCTACGAGCAGTACTTC
TRBJ2-6	TRBV5-1	few	.	15	CASSSTISGANVLTF	TGCGCCAGCAGCTCGACAATCTCTGGGGCCAACGTCCTGACTTTC
TRBJ2-1	TRBV6-1	.	TRBD2	15	CASGGLAGDYNEQFF	TGTGCCAGCGGGGGACTAGCGGGGGACTACAATGAGCAGTTCTTC
TRBJ2-7	TRBV7-9	many	.	14	CASSSGTQTYEQYF	TGTGCCAGCAGTTCCGGGACACAAACCTACGAGCAGTACTTC
TRBJ1-1	TRBV12-3/TRBV12-4	many	.	14	CASSPRESNTEAFF	TGTGCCAGCAGTCCGCGGGAGTCGAACACTGAAGCTTTCTTT
TRBJ1-5	TRBV20-1	many	.	14	CSAKGRNSNQPQHF	TGCAGTGCTAAAGGCAGGAATAGCAATCAGCCCCAGCATTTT
TRBJ1-1	TRBV28	.	.	12	CASSSANTEAFF	TGTGCCAGCAGTTCAGCGAACACTGAAGCTTTCTTT
TRBJ2-5	TRBV5-1	.	TRBD2	17	CASSLEGLAGGTETQYF	TGCGCCAGCAGCTTGGAGGGACTAGCGGGAGGTACGGAGACCCAGTACTTC
TRBJ2-7	TRBV6-5	.	.	12	CASISDTSEQYF	TGTGCCAGCATTAGCGACACATCCGAGCAGTACTTC
TRBJ1-1	TRBV5-6	medium-sized	TRBD1	15	CASSFGTGIDTEAFF	TGTGCCAGCAGCTTTGGGACAGGGATTGACACTGAAGCTTTCTTT
TRBJ2-2	TRBV29-1	.	.	13	CSVDPAAAGELFF	TGCAGCGTTGATCCAGCGGCCGCCGGGGAGCTGTTTTTT
TRBJ2-5	TRBV2	.	.	13	CASSRQLQETQYF	TGTGCCAGCAGTCGACAGCTCCAAGAGACCCAGTACTTC